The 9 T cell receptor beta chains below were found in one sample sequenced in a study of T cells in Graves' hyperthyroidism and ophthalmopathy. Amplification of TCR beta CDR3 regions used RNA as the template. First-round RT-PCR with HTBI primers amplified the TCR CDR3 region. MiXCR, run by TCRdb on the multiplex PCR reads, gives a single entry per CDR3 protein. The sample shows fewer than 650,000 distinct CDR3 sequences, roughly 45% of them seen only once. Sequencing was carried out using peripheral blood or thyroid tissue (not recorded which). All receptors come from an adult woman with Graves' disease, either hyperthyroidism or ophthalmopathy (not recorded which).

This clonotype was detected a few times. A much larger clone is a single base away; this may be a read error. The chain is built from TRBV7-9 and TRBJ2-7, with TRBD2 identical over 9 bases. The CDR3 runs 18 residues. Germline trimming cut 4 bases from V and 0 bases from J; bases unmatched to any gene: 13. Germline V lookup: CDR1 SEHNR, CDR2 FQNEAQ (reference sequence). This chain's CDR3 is CASSSTTPGTSRSYEQYF. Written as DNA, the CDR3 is TGTGCCAGCAGCTCCACCACCCCCGGGACTAGCCGCTCCTACGAGCAGTACTTC.

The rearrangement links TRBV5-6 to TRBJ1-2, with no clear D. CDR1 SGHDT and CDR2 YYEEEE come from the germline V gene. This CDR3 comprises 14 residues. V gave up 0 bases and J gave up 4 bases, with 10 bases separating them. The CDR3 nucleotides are TGTGCCAGCAGCTTGGGATCGAGTCGCTATGGCTACACCTTC. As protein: CASSLGSSRYGYTF.

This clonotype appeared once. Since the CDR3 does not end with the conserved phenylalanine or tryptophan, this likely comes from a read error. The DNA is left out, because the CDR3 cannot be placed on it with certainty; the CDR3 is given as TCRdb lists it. CDR3 sequence reads: CATSDTGTSGRRYT. The rearrangement joins TRBV24-1 to TRBJ2-6; the table names TRBD2, a call not compared with the DNA. Germline V gene lookup returns CDR1 KGHDR and CDR2 SFDVKD. A total of 14 residues make up the CDR3, ends included.

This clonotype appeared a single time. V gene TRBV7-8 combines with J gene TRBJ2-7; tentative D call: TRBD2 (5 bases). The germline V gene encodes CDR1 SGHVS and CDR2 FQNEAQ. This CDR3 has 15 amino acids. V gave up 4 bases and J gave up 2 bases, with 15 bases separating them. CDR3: CASSSLSIGTYEQYF. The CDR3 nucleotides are TGTGCCAGCAGCTCCCTCTCGATCGGGACCTACGAGCAGTACTTC.

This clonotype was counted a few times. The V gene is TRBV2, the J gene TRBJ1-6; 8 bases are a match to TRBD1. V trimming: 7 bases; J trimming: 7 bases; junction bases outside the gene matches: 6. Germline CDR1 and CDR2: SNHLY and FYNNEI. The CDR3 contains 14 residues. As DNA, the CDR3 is TGTGCCAGCAACGGACAGGGATGGAATTCACCCCTCCACTTT. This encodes CASNGQGWNSPLHF.

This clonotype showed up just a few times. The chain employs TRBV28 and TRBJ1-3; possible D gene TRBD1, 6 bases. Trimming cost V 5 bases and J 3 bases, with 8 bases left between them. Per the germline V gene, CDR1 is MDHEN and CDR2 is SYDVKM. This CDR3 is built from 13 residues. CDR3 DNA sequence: TGTGCCAGCAGTCAGGGGATTGGAAACACCATATATTTT. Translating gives CASSQGIGNTIYF. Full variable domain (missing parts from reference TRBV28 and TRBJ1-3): DVKVTQSSRYLVKRTGEKVFLECVQDMDHENMFWYRQDPGLGLRLIYFSYDVKMKEKGDIPEGYSVSREKKERFSLILESASTNQTSMYLCASSQGIGNTIYFGEGSWLTVV.

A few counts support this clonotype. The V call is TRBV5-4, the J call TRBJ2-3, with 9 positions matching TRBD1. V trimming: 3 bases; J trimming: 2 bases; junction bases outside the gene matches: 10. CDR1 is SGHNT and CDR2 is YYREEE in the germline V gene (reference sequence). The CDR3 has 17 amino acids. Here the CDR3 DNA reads TGTGCCAGCAGCTATATACAGGGGGCTACCCTCACAGATACGCAGTATTTT. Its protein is CASSYIQGATLTDTQYF.

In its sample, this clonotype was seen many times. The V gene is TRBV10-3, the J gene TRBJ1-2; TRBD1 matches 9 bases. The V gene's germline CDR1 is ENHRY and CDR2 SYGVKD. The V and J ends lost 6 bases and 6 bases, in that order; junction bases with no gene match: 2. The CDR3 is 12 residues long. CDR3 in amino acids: CAISRTGDGYTF. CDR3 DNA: TGTGCCATCAGCCGGACAGGGGATGGCTACACCTTC.

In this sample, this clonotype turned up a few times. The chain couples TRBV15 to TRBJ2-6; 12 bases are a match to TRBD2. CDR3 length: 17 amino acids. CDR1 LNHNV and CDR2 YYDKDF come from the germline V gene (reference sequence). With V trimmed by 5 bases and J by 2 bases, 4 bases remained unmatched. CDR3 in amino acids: CATSGGLAGTGANVLTF. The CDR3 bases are TGTGCCACCAGCGGTGGACTAGCGGGAACTGGGGCCAACGTCCTGACTTTC.